Presented here are 27 T cell receptor beta chains from one specimen sequenced in a study of blood T cell repertoires in COVID-19. Using immunoSEQ multiplex PCR, the repertoire was profiled, and TCRdb retains in-frame clones only, with some absent. The data hold a few hundred thousand clones, with approximately 86% observed a single time. The sample taken for sequencing was peripheral blood. The receptor set was obtained from a woman aged 70-85 years with active or convalescent COVID-19.

The V gene is TRBV5-6, the J gene TRBJ1-6; D not certain. CDR1 is SGHDT, CDR2 YYEEEE, per germline. This CDR3 contains 16 residues. The V and J ends lost 0 bases and 7 bases respectively, with 14 bases between them. The CDR3 reads CASSLDRGQSNSPLHF. For the CDR3, the DNA is TGTGCCAGCAGCTTGGACAGAGGGCAATCCAATTCACCCCTCCACTTT.

J is TRBJ1-3 and V is TRBV13, with D perhaps TRBD1 (5 bases). Per the germline V gene, CDR1 is PRHDT and CDR2 is FYEKMQ (reference sequence). Trimming removed 5 bases at V and 0 bases at J, with 11 bases between. The CDR3 runs 15 residues. CDR3 nucleotides: TGTGCCAGCAGCCGGGGGATAAGCTCTGGAAACACCATATATTTT. This sequence encodes CASSRGISSGNTIYF.

The gene calls are TRBV2 and TRBJ1-5, with unresolved D. The germline V gene encodes CDR1 SNHLY and CDR2 FYNNEI. This CDR3 is built from 11 residues. V was trimmed by 5 bases and J by 9 bases, leaving 8 bases between them. CDR3 residues: CASSPGWPQHF. The CDR3 region has the DNA TGTGCCAGCAGTCCGGGGTGGCCCCAGCATTTT.

This rearrangement joins TRBV5-4 to TRBJ2-5; 7 nucleotides match TRBD2. CDR3 length equals 15 residues. The germline V gene has CDR1 SGHNT and CDR2 YYREEE (reference sequence). Losses at the gene ends were 2 bases for V and 5 bases for J; bases not matched to a gene: 9. DNA for the CDR3: TGTGCCAGCAGCTTCCGACTAGCTGGGCCCGAGACCCAGTACTTC. This translates into CASSFRLAGPETQYF.

This clone was seen once. V and J are TRBV25-1 and TRBJ1-2; D not resolved. Germline values: CDR1 MGHDK, CDR2 SYGVNS. Trimming removed 4 bases at V and 4 bases at J, with 10 bases between. This CDR3 spans 13 amino acids. CDR3 nucleotide sequence: TGTGCCAGCAGTGGGGCAGTGATCTATGGCTACACCTTC. Translating gives CASSGAVIYGYTF.

This rearrangement joins TRBV19 to TRBJ1-1; 8 bases line up with TRBD1. Unmatched junction bases numbered 8, after V lost 3 bases and J lost 8 bases. The length of the CDR3 is 14 residues. Germline-derived CDR1 and CDR2 are LNHDA and SQIVND (reference sequence). The DNA for the CDR3 is TGTGCCAGTAGTATTGGGACAGGTTATGGGGAAGCTTTCTTT. This translates into CASSIGTGYGEAFF.

The chain employs TRBV7-2 and TRBJ1-3, with D tentatively TRBD1 (6 bases). This CDR3 is built from 15 residues. Deletions cut 4 bases from V and 0 bases from J, with 10 bases between. CDR1 and CDR2 from the germline V gene are SGHTA and FQGNSA. The CDR3 DNA is TGTGCCAGCAGCTACCGGGACAACTCTGGAAACACCATATATTTT. Its translation: CASSYRDNSGNTIYF. The whole variable domain, filled in from reference TRBV7-2 and TRBJ1-3, reads GAGVSQSPSNKVTEKGKDVELRCDPISGHTALYWYRQSLGQGLEFLIYFQGNSAPDKSGLPSDRFSAERTGGSVSTLTIQRTQQEDSAVYLCASSYRDNSGNTIYFGEGSWLTVV.

This chain connects TRBV3-1 (or the pseudogene TRBV3-2) to TRBJ1-5, with D tentatively TRBD1 (6 bases). The CDR3 is 14 amino acids. The germline V gene has CDR1 LGHDT and CDR2 YNNKEL (reference sequence). V was pared by 6 bases and J by 5 bases, with 14 bases between. CDR3 coding DNA: TGTGCCAGCAGTCGGACAGTTCGAGATCAGCCCCAGCATTTT. Translated, it gives CASSRTVRDQPQHF.

A single count supports this clone. The chain joins TRBV18 to TRBJ1-5, with 11 positions matching TRBD1. The V gene end was trimmed by 4 bases and the J gene end by 1 base; junction bases not matched to a gene: 0. Germline-derived CDR1 and CDR2 are KGHSH and LQKENI. The CDR3 spans 15 residues. The CDR3 protein is CASSRTGGSNQPQHF. The CDR3 bases are TGTGCCAGCTCACGGACAGGGGGCAGCAATCAGCCCCAGCATTTT.

This sequence joins TRBV5-1 and TRBJ1-1; D is ambiguous. CDR1 and CDR2 from the germline V gene are SGHRS and YFSETQ. The V end lost 6 bases, the J end lost 1 base, and 10 bases lay between the germline ends. The CDR3 is 13 amino acids. The CDR3 loop reads CASTEGENTEAFF. As DNA, the CDR3 is TGCGCCAGCACCGAGGGCGAGAACACTGAAGCTTTCTTT. Filled out from reference TRBV5-1 and TRBJ1-1, the complete variable domain reads KAGVTQTPRYLIKTRGQQVTLSCSPISGHRSVSWYQQTPGQGLQFLFEYFSETQRNKGNFPGRFSGRQFSNSRSEMNVSTLELGDSALYLCASTEGENTEAFFGQGTRLTVV.

V gene TRBV18 combines with J gene TRBJ1-6, with TRBD1 as a possible D gene (5 bases). The CDR3 length is 14 residues. With 4 bases removed from V and 9 bases from J, the gap between germline ends came to 13 bases. Germline-derived CDR1 and CDR2 are KGHSH and LQKENI. CDR3 amino acids: CASSLQGSGSPLHF. The CDR3, as DNA: TGTGCCAGCTCACTTCAGGGTAGTGGTTCACCCCTCCACTTT.

For the CDR3, the DNA is TGTGCCAGCAGCGTAGAATTAGCGGGTGGACTGTTTTTT. This gives the protein CASSVELAGGLFF. The chain carries TRBV9 and TRBJ1-4; D unclear. This CDR3 is 13 amino acids long. The ends were cut back, 0 bases at V and 13 bases at J, with 13 bases in the middle. Germline CDR1 SGDLS, CDR2 YYNGEE. Variable domain in full (rest from reference TRBV9 and TRBJ1-4): DSGVTQTPKHLITATGQRVTLRCSPRSGDLSVYWYQQSLDQGLQFLIQYYNGEERAKGNILERFSAQQFPDLHSELNLSSLELGDSALYFCASSVELAGGLFFGSGTQLSVL.

The chain uses TRBV18 and TRBJ1-1; D may be TRBD1 (6 bases). This CDR3 spans 14 amino acids. The ends were cut back, 3 bases at V and 5 bases at J, with 13 bases in the middle. Germline assignment: CDR1 KGHSH and CDR2 LQKENI. CDR3 sequence (DNA): TGTGCCAGCTCACCCACAGGGTCGGGGACTGAAGCTTTCTTT. Translating gives CASSPTGSGTEAFF.

The chain is built from TRBV5-1 and TRBJ2-2, with a weak D call TRBD1 (5 bases). The CDR3 has 14 amino acids. Trimming removed 7 bases from V and 1 base from J, with 11 bases in between. Germline values: CDR1 SGHRS, CDR2 YFSETQ. The CDR3 DNA follows: TGCGCCAGCTCGGAAAGGGGGAACACCGGGGAGCTGTTTTTT. Translated: CASSERGNTGELFF.

This clone was picked up many times. This same CDR3 is encoded by further DNA sequences in the sample. J is TRBJ1-2 and V is TRBV5-4, with D maybe TRBD1 (6 bases). Looked up from germline, CDR1 is SGHNT and CDR2 is YYREEE (reference sequence). The germline V and J ends were trimmed by 2 bases and 7 bases, with 12 bases remaining between them. The CDR3 sequence is 13 residues long. As DNA, the CDR3 is TGTGCCAGCAGCTTACGGGGGGGCGGTGGCTACACCTTC. Amino acids: CASSLRGGGGYTF.

The chain links TRBV5-1 to TRBJ2-5; TRBD1 aligns across 7 bases. V dropped 4 bases and J dropped 2; count of bases not matched to a gene: 11. Germline-derived CDR1 and CDR2 are SGHRS and YFSETQ. The CDR3 sequence is 16 residues long. The CDR3 DNA sequence: TGCGCCAGCAGCGCCCTACCAGGGGGATTACAAGAGACCCAGTACTTC. Its translation: CASSALPGGLQETQYF.

V gene TRBV6-2 or TRBV6-3 combines with J gene TRBJ1-1; weak D call: TRBD1 (6 bases). This CDR3 is 15 amino acids long. CDR1 MNHEY and CDR2 SVGEGT come from the germline V gene. The V end lost 4 bases, the J end lost 1 base, and 13 bases lay between the germline ends. CDR3: CASSSGGAANTEAFF. CDR3 in DNA: TGTGCCAGCAGTTCGGGGGGGGCGGCGAACACTGAAGCTTTCTTT.

The chain employs TRBV7-9 and TRBJ1-3; possibly TRBD1 for D (5 bases). This CDR3 region has 15 residues. Between the trimmed V and J ends, which lost 5 bases and 2 bases, there was a span of 13 bases. CDR1 and CDR2 (germline): SEHNR, FQNEAQ (reference sequence). DNA for the CDR3: TGTGCCAGCAGCCCCCAGGGCCCCACTGGAAACACCATATATTTT. Translated, it gives CASSPQGPTGNTIYF.

The J gene is TRBJ2-5, the V gene TRBV11-2; no clear D gene. Germline CDR1 SGHAT, CDR2 FQNNGV. The CDR3 length is 12 residues. V lost 0 bases to trimming and J lost 7 bases, with 6 bases between them. The chain's CDR3 is CASSLEGVTQYF. The CDR3 DNA sequence: TGTGCCAGCAGCTTAGAAGGAGTGACCCAGTACTTC.

The J gene is TRBJ2-1, the V gene TRBV11-2, with 8 positions matching TRBD2. Germline values: CDR1 SGHAT, CDR2 FQNNGV. The V segment lost 6 bases and the J segment 7 bases; nucleotides outside the gene matches: 8. The CDR3 runs to 14 residues. DNA of the CDR3: TGTGCCAGCAGATTTACGGGGGGGCTTAATGAGCAGTTCTTC. Its translation is CASRFTGGLNEQFF.

J is TRBJ2-7 and V is TRBV27; D ambiguous. The CDR3 consists of 15 residues. Trimming took off 5 bases at V and 6 bases at J, with 20 bases between the two ends. In germline, CDR1 is MNHEY, CDR2 SMNVEV (reference sequence). The CDR3 DNA reads as TGTGCCAGCAGTCTTAAGCCTTTGACATTTTCCGAGCAGTACTTC. Amino acid sequence: CASSLKPLTFSEQYF.

The rearrangement uses TRBV18 and TRBJ1-2; 7 bases fit TRBD1. Germline values: CDR1 KGHSH, CDR2 LQKENI. With 5 bases clipped from V and 5 bases from J, the junction kept 5 bases outside the gene matches. This CDR3 region has 13 residues. The CDR3 reads CASSSGQEYGYTF. The CDR3 DNA follows: TGTGCCAGCTCATCCGGACAGGAATATGGCTACACCTTC.

A single count supports this clone. The rearrangement links TRBV4-3 to TRBJ2-3, with TRBD2 identical over 13 bases. This CDR3 spans 19 amino acids. Germline-derived CDR1 and CDR2 are LGHNA and YSLEER. V shed 0 bases, J shed 5 bases, and the junction held 11 bases outside the gene matches. CDR3 protein: CASSQETPQTSGGLDTQYF. The CDR3 DNA reads TGCGCCAGCAGCCAAGAAACCCCCCAGACTAGCGGGGGGTTAGATACGCAGTATTTT.

J is TRBJ1-4 and V is TRBV4-1; D gene unclear. The CDR3 sequence is 15 residues long. From germline, CDR1 is MGHRA and CDR2 YSYEKL. Between the trimmed V and J ends, which lost 1 base and 3 bases, there was a span of 9 bases. CDR3 in DNA: TGCGCCAGCAGCCAAGGAGAGTCTGCTAATGAAAAACTGTTTTTT. Translated, it gives CASSQGESANEKLFF.

The rearrangement joins TRBV12-3 or TRBV12-4 to TRBJ2-1; no clear D gene. Trimming cost V 8 bases and J 6 bases, with 14 bases left between them. The CDR3 extends over 13 amino acids. The CDR3 is CASCAGGINEQFF. The CDR3 DNA reads as TGTGCCAGCTGCGCAGGTGGAATCAATGAGCAGTTCTTC.

The rearrangement links TRBV19 to TRBJ1-2, with D perhaps TRBD1 (5 bases). The CDR3 contains 14 residues. CDR1 is LNHDA, CDR2 SQIVND, per germline (reference sequence). Trimming shortened V by 6 bases and J by 4 bases, and 15 bases separated the two germline ends. The CDR3 protein is CASSSNKGAYGYTF. CDR3 coding DNA: TGTGCCAGTAGCTCCAATAAAGGGGCCTATGGCTACACCTTC.

This clone has only one observation. Other DNA sequences within the sample encode an identical CDR3. V and J are TRBV5-1 and TRBJ2-5, with 8 bases aligning to TRBD2. J gave up 4 bases and V 4 bases, and 6 bases lay outside the gene matches. CDR1 SGHRS and CDR2 YFSETQ come from the germline V gene. This CDR3 has 14 residues. The CDR3 DNA reads as TGCGCCAGCAGCCCCCGGGGGGGAGGAGAGACCCAGTACTTC. It yields the protein CASSPRGGGETQYF.